The text below deals with one T cell receptor beta chain. This clone was observed many times. What antigen it recognizes has not been identified. Base qualities were left out, and no much larger clone turns up one base away. TCRbeta CDR3 regions were amplified from genomic DNA by means of the immunoSEQ Assay, a bias-controlled multiplex PCR. Turning to the authors' computational methods: The number of nucleated cells in each sample was estimated from the amplification of reference gene primers within the assay. To quantify the absolute abundance of each unique TCRbeta CDR3 rearrangement, sequence reads were collapsed and filtered. For each sample, productive Simpson clonality was calculated as the square root of Simpson's diversity index over productive rearrangements. This immuneACCESS table, as held by TCRdb, lists in-frame sequences with V and J called but not all clones. Of the missing ones, under half trace to an unresolved V gene in checked studies; the others have no known cause. That table supplies the V and J calls and clone size; D and trimming were determined from the DNA. This sample comprises roughly 250,000 clones, over 70% of them detected only once. The biggest ten clones account for 8% to 9.5% of the sample.

The source of the sample is a study of blood T cell repertoires in COVID-19 (TCRdb year 2020). At the level of the whole study: Samples covering the acute and convalescent phases of COVID-19 were provided by collaborators in the United States, Italy and Spain. The material from the prospective study consisted of cDNA or gDNA derived from T cells, B-cell-depleted T cells, or PBMCs. The samples were drawn from the first 160 participants of the ongoing ImmuneRACE study and from 1,254 subjects provided by 6 global collaborators. The repertoires were released in a freely available public database meant as a resource for research on the immune response to SARS-CoV-2. Subjects who had been exposed to COVID-19, were actively infected with it, or had recovered from it provided the deeply sampled blood TCRbeta repertoires that made up the dataset. Where HLA class I and class II types were available, the types were taken from metadata supplied by the sample provider, not from assay-based typing. Nearly every sample came with metadata listing a de-identified subject ID, COVID-19 status, age in years and sex.

Collaborating institutions collected whole blood in K2EDTA tubes following their own protocols. For TCRbeta analysis, collaborators shipped samples in one of three forms: frozen whole blood, isolated PBMCs, or DNA extracted from either of those sample types. V lost 2 bases and J lost 3 bases; the stretch between them is 8 bases long. Reading the germline V gene gives CDR1 MDHEN and CDR2 SYDVKM. CDR3 length: 14 amino acids, cysteine to phenylalanine. The entry retains the CDR3 DNA only, 42 bases that are in frame from base 1. Paper-wide results and their limitations: Clinical and demographic metadata were provided uncurated, with the amount varying by source and participant.

Sequenced material: peripheral blood. This TCR was sampled from a human donor in a cohort sampled during active COVID-19. The sequence links TRBV28 to TRBJ1-5, with no reliable assignment of the D segment. This receptor has the CDR3 CASSLRSYNQPQHF. The sequenced DNA is TGTGCCAGCAGTTTAAGAAGCTACAATCAGCCCCAGCATTTT.